The 17 T cell receptor beta chains below were found in one sample sequenced in a study of T-cell memory formation after mild COVID-19. From the 5' RACE reads, TCRdb called clonotypes with MiXCR, one entry per CDR3 protein. The repertoire includes over 450,000 distinct CDR3 sequences, roughly 21% of them detected once, and roughly an eighth sits in the top ten. The sample taken for sequencing was PBMCs or a T cell subset sorted from them (not recorded which). Receptor source: an adult woman who had mild COVID-19 (a few samples of this study predate the infection). Cell type and time point are not known.

The chain is built from TRBV7-2 and TRBJ2-2; 10 nucleotides line up with TRBD1. The J segment lost 4 bases and the V segment lost 5 bases, leaving 13 bases of the junction unmatched. The CDR3 runs to 18 residues. Germline CDR1 SGHTA, CDR2 FQGNSA. CDR3 protein: CASSPVGTGDLSTGELFF. Written as DNA, the CDR3 is TGTGCCAGCAGCCCGGTCGGGACAGGGGATTTGAGCACCGGGGAGCTGTTTTTT.

The chain recombines TRBV3-1 with TRBJ2-5; maybe TRBD2 (7 bases). Trimming shortened V by 4 bases and J by 4 bases, and 13 bases separated the two germline ends. Germline CDR1 LGHDT, CDR2 YNNKEL (reference sequence). The CDR3 runs 14 residues. CDR3 in amino acids: CASSPPGGSETQYF. CDR3 DNA: TGTGCCAGCAGCCCACCGGGGGGCTCAGAGACCCAGTACTTC.

This clonotype was recorded a few times. The V gene is TRBV20-1, the J gene TRBJ2-1, with 8 bases that match TRBD2. Germline CDR1 DFQATT, CDR2 SNEGSKA (reference sequence). The V gene end was trimmed by 1 base and the J gene end by 1 base; junction bases not matched to a gene: 3. The CDR3 extends over 15 amino acids. In nucleotides, the CDR3 is TGCAGTGCTAGAGTTCAGCGGGGGTCCTACAATGAGCAGTTCTTC. Encoded protein: CSARVQRGSYNEQFF.

V and J are TRBV7-8 and TRBJ2-7; D might be TRBD2 (6 bases). The CDR3 is made up of 15 amino acids. V was shortened by 1 base and J by 5 bases, with 15 bases between the two germline ends. In germline, CDR1 is SGHVS, CDR2 FQNEAQ. CDR3 bases: TGTGCCAGCAGCTTAGACCCAAGCCGGAGGGACGAGCAGTACTTC. Protein sequence: CASSLDPSRRDEQYF.

This clonotype came up a few times. J is TRBJ2-3 and V is TRBV20-1, with D possibly matching TRBD2 (6 bases). The CDR3 consists of 15 residues. Germline loops: CDR1 DFQATT, CDR2 SNEGSKA (reference sequence). Trimming left V 0 bases short and J 10 bases short, with 20 bases between. CDR3 coding DNA: TGCAGTGCTAGAGACCGACCGACAAGGCGGGACGCGCAGTATTTT. Protein product: CSARDRPTRRDAQYF.

V usage is TRBV6-5 and J usage is TRBJ2-7; 8 nucleotides align to TRBD2. Germline V gene data show CDR1 as MNHEY and CDR2 as SVGAGI. Germline trimming cut 2 bases from V and 1 base from J; bases unmatched to any gene: 4. CDR3 length: 15 amino acids. CDR3 sequence reads: CASSYLASGSYEQYF. DNA of the CDR3: TGTGCCAGCAGTTACCTCGCTAGCGGGTCCTACGAGCAGTACTTC.

V gene TRBV5-1 combines with J gene TRBJ2-3, with 12 bases matching TRBD2. The length of the CDR3 is 13 residues. From germline, CDR1 is SGHRS and CDR2 YFSETQ. V lost 10 bases, J lost 3 bases, and 3 bases stayed unmatched. CDR3 DNA sequence: TGCGCCTCGACTAGCGGGAGAACAGATACGCAGTATTTT. Its translation is CASTSGRTDTQYF.

In its sample, this clonotype was seen a few times. Compared with germline, one end of the junction differs, possibly owing to a read error. The V gene is TRBV7-2, the J gene TRBJ2-7; the match to TRBD1 covers 8 bases. Germline V CDR1 and CDR2: SGHTA, FQGNSA. There are 12 residues in the CDR3. CDR3 sequence: CASSLDRDRMVF. Here the CDR3 DNA reads TGTGCCAGCAGTCTCGATCGGGACAGGATGGTCTTC.

CDR3 sequence (DNA): TGTGCCACCAGCAGAAAACGGGACAGGGCCGACAATGAGCAGTTCTTC. Protein: CATSRKRDRADNEQFF. J is TRBJ2-1 and V is TRBV15, with TRBD1 matching 9 bases. The CDR3 covers 16 residues. CDR1 and CDR2 from the germline V gene are LNHNV and YYDKDF (reference sequence). Losses at the gene ends were 2 bases for V and 5 bases for J; bases not matched to a gene: 7.

The V and J genes are TRBV19 and TRBJ2-3; D unresolved. The CDR3 has 14 amino acids. Germline V gene sequence: CDR1 LNHDA, CDR2 SQIVND (reference sequence). Trimming took off 7 bases at V and 2 bases at J, with 13 bases between the two ends. The CDR3 bases are TGTGCCAGTACCCGGACGCCCATCACAGATACGCAGTATTTT. Protein sequence: CASTRTPITDTQYF. Looking up the rest from reference TRBV19 and TRBJ2-3 gives the full variable domain: DGGITQSPKYLFRKEGQNVTLSCEQNLNHDAMYWYRQDPGQGLRLIYYSQIVNDFQKGDIAEGYSVSREKKESFPLTVTSAQKNPTAFYLCASTRTPITDTQYFGPGTRLTVL.

V and J are TRBV6-5 and TRBJ2-5, with D uncertain. In germline, CDR1 is MNHEY, CDR2 SVGAGI. Deletions cut 5 bases from V and 3 bases from J, with 13 bases between. The CDR3 sequence is 14 residues long. The DNA for the CDR3 is TGTGCCAGCAGTGGGTCTCCGGTCAAAGAGACCCAGTACTTC. Protein: CASSGSPVKETQYF.

This clonotype was recorded many times. The CDR3 here is CASSLTRIETQYF. Written as DNA, the CDR3 is TGTGCCAGCAGTCTGACACGGATAGAGACCCAGTACTTC. The chain combines TRBV12-3 or TRBV12-4 with TRBJ2-5, with D unresolved. The CDR3 consists of 13 residues. Trimming shortened V by 5 bases and J by 4 bases, and 11 bases separated the two germline ends.

This clonotype has a handful of counts. The V call is TRBV6-5, the J call TRBJ2-7, with 10 bases fitting TRBD1. Germline V gene data show CDR1 as MNHEY and CDR2 as SVGAGI. The CDR3 consists of 16 residues. The V and J ends lost 6 bases and 1 base, in that order; junction bases with no gene match: 9. The CDR3 sequence is CASRSRTGGFSYEQYF. In DNA form, the CDR3 reads TGTGCCAGCAGAAGCCGGACAGGGGGTTTTTCCTACGAGCAGTACTTC.

The genes are TRBV20-1 and TRBJ2-5, with TRBD2 matching 7 bases. From germline, CDR1 is DFQATT and CDR2 SNEGSKA (reference sequence). This CDR3 spans 15 amino acids. Unmatched junction bases numbered 11, after V lost 0 bases and J lost 7 bases. CDR3 bases: TGCAGTGCTAGAGATAGGAGGGAGGGAATAGGGACCCAGTACTTC. Protein product: CSARDRREGIGTQYF.

The chain carries TRBV7-9 and TRBJ2-3; TRBD2 is a possible D gene (6 bases). V dropped 4 bases and J dropped 2 bases, with 10 bases sitting between them. The CDR3 contains 14 residues. Germline loops: CDR1 SEHNR, CDR2 FQNEAQ (reference sequence). The CDR3 sequence: CASSSSGFTDTQYF. CDR3 bases: TGTGCCAGCAGCTCGAGCGGGTTCACAGATACGCAGTATTTT.

The sample holds one count of this clonotype. The rearrangement joins TRBV30 to TRBJ1-1; unclear D gene. The CDR3 spans 15 residues. Germline CDR1 GTSNPN, CDR2 SVGIG (reference sequence). V was pared by 1 base and J by 1 base, with 13 bases between. CDR3 amino acids: CAWSGYGSPNTEAFF. In DNA form, the CDR3 reads TGTGCCTGGAGTGGATATGGGTCCCCGAACACTGAAGCTTTCTTT. The full variable domain, with the rest looked up from reference TRBV30 and TRBJ1-1, is SQTIHQWPATLVQPVGSPLSLECTVEGTSNPNLYWYRQAAGRGLQLLFYSVGIGQISSEVPQNLSASRPQDRQFILSSKKLLLSDSGFYLCAWSGYGSPNTEAFFGQGTRLTVV.

The chain links TRBV24-1 to TRBJ2-1; 12 positions agree with TRBD2. V dropped 5 bases and J dropped 8; count of bases not matched to a gene: 27. The CDR3 is made up of 22 amino acids. Germline-derived CDR1 and CDR2 are KGHDR and SFDVKD. The CDR3 DNA sequence: TGTGCCACCAGTGTTTTTGAGGGGGGGATAACTAGCGGGAGGATTCCTTTCCATGAGCAGTTCTTC. It codes for CATSVFEGGITSGRIPFHEQFF.